The clone carrying this TCR beta chain was counted between two and nine times. The antigen is not known. At one of its ends the junction is not consistent with the germline gene, which may arise from a read error. Every donor was a healthy Caucasian. Per germline, CDR1 SGHTA and CDR2 FQGNSA. CDR3 size: 13 residues. This sample stems from a study of identical twins. Points from the study as a whole: Twin-shared out-of-frame alpha sequences showed excess low generation probability. Insertion counts were lower in abundant cord blood beta clonotypes, a trend that memory repertoires did not show.

Via MiXCR, TCRdb re-called the 5' RACE reads, giving one row per CDR3 protein. The sample lists roughly 1,500,000 distinct CDR3 sequences; under 35% were seen once. The sample was cord blood. The clonotype originates from a newborn girl in good health. This chain links TRBV7-2 with TRBJ1-5; D may be TRBD1 (5 bases). The CDR3 region has the DNA TGTGCCTGCAGCTTAGGGGGCAATCAGCCCCAGCATTTT. Protein product: CACSLGGNQPQHF.